The 18 T cell receptor beta chains reported below all come from one sample, sequenced in a study of radiotherapy plus CTLA-4 blockade in lung cancer. Using immunoSEQ multiplex PCR, the repertoire was profiled, and TCRdb retains in-frame clones only, with some absent. The sample lists about 110,000 clones; about 84% were seen once. The starting material was peripheral blood, obtained from a patient treated with radiotherapy plus ipilimumab. The source of these receptors is a human donor with non-small cell lung cancer that progressed on radiotherapy plus ipilimumab. Some clones in this sample may be carry-over from other donors' samples.

The rearrangement uses TRBV6-6 and TRBJ2-7, with 7 bases fitting TRBD1. After removal of 2 bases from V and 2 bases from J, the junction contained 3 bases not matched to a gene. The CDR3 is 14 residues long. Germline V gene sequence: CDR1 MNHNY, CDR2 SVGAGI (reference sequence). CDR3 protein: CASSYRDRTYEQYF. The CDR3 DNA sequence: TGTGCCAGCAGTTACAGGGACAGAACCTACGAGCAGTACTTC.

The V call is TRBV19, the J call TRBJ2-1, with 11 bases lining up with TRBD2. The germline V gene has CDR1 LNHDA and CDR2 SQIVND (reference sequence). The CDR3 extends over 16 amino acids. J was trimmed by 4 bases and V by 2 bases; bases with no gene match: 4. CDR3 coding DNA: TGTGCCAGTAGTATACTAGCGGGGGGACCTTACAATGAGCAGTTCTTC. Protein product: CASSILAGGPYNEQFF.

V usage is TRBV6-6 and J usage is TRBJ1-5; no firm D call. CDR3 length: 15 residues. Trimming cost V 5 bases and J 0 bases, with 11 bases left between them. CDR1 and CDR2 from the germline V gene are MNHNY and SVGAGI (reference sequence). This CDR3 is CASSEYGSSNQPQHF. The CDR3 nucleotides are TGTGCCAGCAGTGAGTATGGTTCTAGCAATCAGCCCCAGCATTTT.

This clone appeared a single time. The rearrangement links TRBV5-1 to TRBJ1-2, with a possible D match to TRBD1 (5 bases). Germline V gene lookup returns CDR1 SGHRS and CDR2 YFSETQ. The CDR3 has 15 residues. Trimming left V 7 bases short and J 6 bases short, with 22 bases between. The CDR3, as DNA: TGCGCCAGCCGAACCTCCTTCGAGGCGGGGGATGGCTACACCTTC. Translation gives CASRTSFEAGDGYTF.

The CDR3 region has the DNA TGTGCCAGCAGCTTGTATTTTCGTGGTTCACCCCTCCACTTT. Residues: CASSLYFRGSPLHF. This chain connects TRBV5-6 to TRBJ1-6; D remains ambiguous. This CDR3 spans 14 amino acids. Trimming pared 1 base from V and 9 bases from J, leaving 11 bases between. CDR1 is SGHDT, CDR2 YYEEEE, per germline. Drawing the rest from reference TRBV5-6 and TRBJ1-6, the complete variable domain is DAGVTQSPTHLIKTRGQQVTLRCSPKSGHDTVSWYQQALGQGPQFIFQYYEEEERQRGNFPDRFSGHQFPNYSSELNVNALLLGDSALYLCASSLYFRGSPLHFGNGTRLTVT.

Only a few counts were recorded for this clone. The chain carries TRBV5-1 and TRBJ1-2, with a possible D match to TRBD1 (5 bases). The V end lost 0 bases, the J end lost 6 bases, and 12 bases lay between the germline ends. Germline loops: CDR1 SGHRS, CDR2 YFSETQ. The CDR3 loop spans 14 amino acids. In DNA, the CDR3 is TGCGCCAGCAGCTTGGCACAGGTTGGGGATGGCTACACCTTC. It is translated as CASSLAQVGDGYTF.

V is TRBV5-6 and J is TRBJ1-1; 9 bases agree with TRBD1. This CDR3 is 16 amino acids long. The germline V gene has CDR1 SGHDT and CDR2 YYEEEE. J lost 13 bases, V lost 4 bases, and 20 bases had no gene match. CDR3 DNA: TGTGCCAGCAGCGCGGACAGGGGACGGCCCGTGGGTTTTGATTTCTTT. Amino acid sequence: CASSADRGRPVGFDFF.

In regard to this clone: This likely comes from a read error, as the CDR3 has no conserved phenylalanine or tryptophan at its end. The rearrangement uses TRBV5-1 and TRBJ1-1; D perhaps matches TRBD1 (6 bases). Germline V gives CDR1 SGHRS, CDR2 YFSETQ. The CDR3 spans 15 residues. DNA of the CDR3: TGCGCCAGCAGCCTAGGCCCTTTGGGGGACACCGAAGCTTTCTCT. Amino acids: CASSLGPLGDTEAFS.

The CDR3 is CASSHGTAGNTIYF. The DNA for the CDR3 is TGCGCCAGCAGCCATGGGACAGCTGGAAACACCATATATTTT. The rearrangement uses TRBV4-3 and TRBJ1-3; 7 nucleotides agree with TRBD1. The CDR3 contains 14 residues. V trimming: 3 bases; J trimming: 2 bases; junction bases outside the gene matches: 1. The V gene's germline CDR1 is LGHNA and CDR2 YSLEER.

This clone was detected only a few times. The chain carries TRBV4-3 and TRBJ2-2; D gene unclear. The V end lost 0 bases, the J end lost 6 bases, and 8 bases lay between the germline ends. The CDR3 runs to 14 residues. Germline assignment: CDR1 LGHNA and CDR2 YSLEER. CDR3 nucleotide sequence: TGCGCCAGCAGCCAAGATCAGGTGGCCGGGGAGCTGTTTTTT. It yields the protein CASSQDQVAGELFF.

This chain links TRBV7-3 with TRBJ2-3; 10 nucleotides line up with TRBD2. The CDR3 consists of 14 residues. The V segment lost 3 bases and the J segment 3 bases; nucleotides outside the gene matches: 0. Per the germline V gene, CDR1 is SGHTA and CDR2 is FQGTGA. This chain's CDR3 is CASSLGLATDTQYF. The DNA of the CDR3 is TGTGCCAGCAGCTTGGGACTAGCGACAGATACGCAGTATTTT.

This rearrangement joins TRBV27 to TRBJ2-7; the match to TRBD1 covers 9 bases. V was clipped by 1 base and J by 1 base; unmatched bases: 11. The CDR3 is made up of 18 amino acids. The germline gives CDR1 MNHEY, CDR2 SMNVEV (reference sequence). As DNA, the CDR3 is TGTGCCAGCAGTTTATGGCCCCCCTTGGGACAGGGATCCTACGAGCAGTACTTC. It translates to CASSLWPPLGQGSYEQYF.

The DNA for the CDR3 is TGTGCCAGCAGCTCGGTGGGGGCAGATACGCAGTATTTT. Its protein product is CASSSVGADTQYF. V gene TRBV5-6 combines with J gene TRBJ2-3; D possibly uses TRBD1 or TRBD2 (5 bases each). This CDR3 comprises 13 residues. CDR1 SGHDT and CDR2 YYEEEE come from the germline V gene. The V and J ends lost 3 bases and 4 bases respectively, with 9 bases between them.

The chain carries TRBV6-5 and TRBJ2-5; 7 nucleotides agree with TRBD2. Looked up from germline, CDR1 is MNHEY and CDR2 is SVGAGI. V was clipped by 2 bases and J by 5 bases; unmatched bases: 5. The CDR3 extends over 14 amino acids. The CDR3 sequence: CASSYGAGDETQYF. The CDR3 region has the DNA TGTGCCAGCAGTTACGGGGCGGGGGATGAGACCCAGTACTTC.

The V gene is TRBV4-1, the J gene TRBJ2-5; tentatively, D is TRBD1 (5 bases). Trimming pared 3 bases from V and 5 bases from J, leaving 16 bases between. The CDR3 totals 15 residues. Germline V lookup: CDR1 MGHRA, CDR2 YSYEKL. The CDR3 DNA reads as TGCGCCAGCAGCCAGTCCCCTGCAGGGTGGGAGACCCAGTACTTC. Residues: CASSQSPAGWETQYF.

This clone was detected a few times. The chain uses TRBV10-3 and TRBJ2-1; no firm D call. The germline gives CDR1 ENHRY, CDR2 SYGVKD. The CDR3 covers 15 residues. Trimming took off 0 bases at V and 4 bases at J, with 10 bases between the two ends. The CDR3 DNA reads TGTGCCATCAGTGAGTCGCGGCACTTATACAATGAGCAGTTCTTC. It specifies CAISESRHLYNEQFF.

This rearrangement joins TRBV19 to TRBJ1-6, with 9 bases aligning to TRBD1. J was trimmed by 6 bases and V by 8 bases; bases with no gene match: 5. There are 14 residues in the CDR3. Germline values: CDR1 LNHDA, CDR2 SQIVND (reference sequence). CDR3 region: CASSRGQGNSPLHF. CDR3 nucleotide sequence: TGTGCCAGTTCCCGGGGACAGGGTAATTCACCCCTCCACTTT. Full variable domain (rest looked up from reference TRBV19 and TRBJ1-6): DGGITQSPKYLFRKEGQNVTLSCEQNLNHDAMYWYRQDPGQGLRLIYYSQIVNDFQKGDIAEGYSVSREKKESFPLTVTSAQKNPTAFYLCASSRGQGNSPLHFGNGTRLTVT.

Comment on this clone: Its ends do not fully match the called genes, so a read error is possible. The rearrangement links TRBV4-2 to TRBJ1-1; D remains ambiguous. Germline-derived CDR1 and CDR2 are LGHNA and YNFKEQ. This CDR3 contains 15 residues. CDR3 DNA: TGTGCCGGCAGCCAAGTATCGACGGGTAACACTGAAGCTTTCTTT. This codes for CAGSQVSTGNTEAFF.